A selection of T cell receptor beta chains follows, all from one sample in a study of OX40 agonist ivuxolimab in advanced cancers. Sequencing was performed with immunoSEQ multiplex PCR; in TCRdb, only in-frame clones are kept and a portion is missing. The table lists about 53,000 clones, more than 70% of them singletons. Sequenced material: CD4+ or CD8+ T cells sorted from blood, taken in a trial of the OX40 agonist ivuxolimab. These receptors originate from an adult with an advanced solid tumor such as melanoma, head and neck, liver or kidney cancer. Each CDR3 is given with its conserved first and last residue. D genes are given only for firm matches. Some rows have no size entry. The others give once, few or many, or a class for an expanded clone.

>once|TRBJ2-5|TRBV5-4|TRBD2
CASRSGLAGAETQYF
TGTGCCAGCAGGTCGGGACTAGCGGGAGCAGAGACCCAGTACTTC
>NA|TRBJ2-5|TRBV27|NA
CASSPRDLGETQYF
TGTGCCAGCAGTCCTAGGGACTTGGGGGAGACCCAGTACTTC
>NA|TRBJ2-2|TRBV5-1|NA
CASSPDSAGELFF
TGCGCCAGCAGCCCAGACAGTGCCGGGGAGCTGTTTTTT
>NA|TRBJ1-2|TRBV27|NA
CASSPTGRGLNYGYTF
TGTGCCAGCAGTCCCACGGGACGCGGACTTAACTATGGCTACACCTTC
>NA|TRBJ2-1|TRBV19|TRBD2
CASRPLAGSSYNEQFF
TGTGCCAGTAGGCCCTTAGCGGGTAGCTCCTACAATGAGCAGTTCTTC
>NA|TRBJ2-7|TRBV21-1|NA
CASSKGQGYEQYF
TGTGCCAGCAGCAAAGGACAGGGCTACGAGCAGTACTTC
>once|TRBJ2-7|TRBV5-1|NA
CASSLAASHEQYF
TGCGCCAGCAGCTTGGCGGCAAGTCACGAGCAGTACTTC
>NA|TRBJ1-6|TRBV6-6|NA
CASIRAGALHF
TGTGCCAGCATCCGAGCGGGGGCCCTCCACTTT
>once|TRBJ1-2|TRBV18|NA
CASSSGSYGYTF
TGTGCCAGCTCCTCAGGGTCCTATGGCTACACCTTC
>NA|TRBJ1-1|TRBV20-1|NA
CSAENTEAFF
TGCAGTGCTGAGAACACTGAAGCTTTCTTT
>NA|TRBJ1-4|TRBV14|NA
CASSPPGGYEKLFF
TGTGCCAGCAGCCCCCCGGGGGGTTACGAAAAACTGTTTTTT
>NA|TRBJ2-7|TRBV11-1|NA
CASSLASDLSSYEQYF
TGTGCCAGCAGCTTAGCGAGCGACCTTTCCTCCTACGAGCAGTACTTC
>NA|TRBJ2-2|TRBV11-2|NA
CASSLTPGEGIPGELFF
TGTGCCAGCAGCCTAACCCCAGGAGAGGGGATCCCCGGGGAGCTGTTTTTT
>few|TRBJ2-2|TRBV14|NA
CASSQGKGNRELFF
TGTGCCAGCAGCCAAGGGAAGGGGAACAGGGAGCTGTTTTTT
>NA|TRBJ2-1|TRBV19|TRBD1
CASNPDPRGSEQFF
TGTGCCAGTAATCCTGACCCCAGGGGGAGTGAGCAGTTCTTC
>NA|TRBJ1-4|TRBV25-1|NA
CASSGRDEKLFF
TGTGCCAGCAGTGGGAGGGATGAAAAACTGTTTTTT
>NA|TRBJ2-1|TRBV5-5|TRBD1
CASSFQTGGRNEQFF
TGTGCCAGCAGCTTTCAGACAGGGGGCAGGAATGAGCAGTTCTTC
>few|TRBJ2-3|TRBV19|NA
CASSIRRTDTQYF
TGTGCCAGTAGTATCAGGAGGACAGATACGCAGTATTTT